Below are 21 T cell receptor beta chains sequenced from a single sample in a study of early T cells in non-severe SARS-CoV-2 infection (dated by TCRdb to about 2021). To prepare the library, 5' RACE was applied. Sequencing used a NextSeq 500. The public reads were run again by TCRdb, first through fastp at Q25 and then through MiXCR, and only productive beta chains were kept. Under each unique CDR3 protein, matching rows form one entry showing the most common genes and DNA. The sample table holds some 96,000 distinct CDR3 sequences, of which about 16% were seen once. Of the sample, 5.5% falls within the top ten clones. The specimen sequenced was whole blood. Source of these receptors: an adult who was a healthcare worker with PCR-confirmed SARS-CoV-2 infection or an uninfected control (not recorded which).

This clonotype showed up just a few times. CDR3 protein: CASSFSDSYGYTF. DNA for the CDR3: TGTGCCAGCAGTTTCTCCGACAGCTATGGCTACACCTTC. V and J are TRBV27 and TRBJ1-2, with D tentatively TRBD1 (5 bases). The CDR3 extends over 13 amino acids. V was pared by 3 bases and J by 4 bases, with 9 bases between. Germline values: CDR1 MNHEY, CDR2 SMNVEV (reference sequence).

This clonotype has only a few counts. The chain joins TRBV4-3 to TRBJ2-3; D not certain. In germline, CDR1 is LGHNA, CDR2 YSLEER. Trimming left V 0 bases short and J 2 bases short, with 18 bases between. The CDR3 runs 18 residues. The DNA of the CDR3 is TGCGCCAGCAGCCAAGACCGTATAACAGCGTACCCCACAGATACGCAGTATTTT. It yields the protein CASSQDRITAYPTDTQYF.

This clonotype was seen many times. This CDR3 reads CATSDFVGGVYNEQFF. The DNA for the CDR3 is TGTGCCACCAGTGACTTTGTAGGGGGGGTCTACAATGAGCAGTTCTTC. The V and J genes are TRBV24-1 and TRBJ2-1, with D possibly TRBD2 on 7 matching bases. V shed 4 bases and J shed 3 bases, with 15 bases lying between them. The CDR3 totals 16 residues. Per the germline V gene, CDR1 is KGHDR and CDR2 is SFDVKD.

Only a few counts were recorded for this clonotype. This chain joins TRBV24-1 and TRBJ2-7; possibly TRBD1 for D (6 bases). V dropped 5 bases and J dropped 9 bases, with 13 bases sitting between them. The CDR3 contains 12 residues. In germline, CDR1 is KGHDR, CDR2 SFDVKD. This CDR3 is CATSGLTGSQYF. Here the CDR3 DNA reads TGTGCCACCAGTGGCTTGACAGGTTCGCAGTACTTC.

This clonotype was detected ten times or more. The chain links TRBV7-8 to TRBJ2-6; the D is unclear. CDR1 and CDR2 from the germline V gene are SGHVS and FQNEAQ. CDR3 length: 12 amino acids. Trimming left V 10 bases short and J 4 bases short, with 8 bases between. CDR3 nucleotide sequence: TGTGCCACCCTCGGAGGGGCCAACGTCCTGACTTTC. It encodes CATLGGANVLTF.

This chain links TRBV30 with TRBJ2-2, with 10 bases fitting TRBD2. Germline V gene sequence: CDR1 GTSNPN, CDR2 SVGIG (reference sequence). Trimming removed 0 bases from V and 6 bases from J; junction bases left unmatched: 7. This CDR3 comprises 16 residues. The CDR3 loop reads CAWSVFGTSVPGELFF. Written as DNA, the CDR3 is TGTGCCTGGAGTGTATTTGGGACTAGCGTCCCCGGGGAGCTGTTTTTT.

This clonotype occurred many times. The rearrangement uses TRBV12-3 or TRBV12-4 and TRBJ1-2, with 9 bases lining up with TRBD1. The V gene end was trimmed by 5 bases and the J gene end by 2 bases; junction bases not matched to a gene: 9. The CDR3 covers 16 residues. The CDR3 here is CASSPSYGTGNYGYTF. CDR3 DNA sequence: TGTGCCAGCAGTCCTTCCTACGGGACAGGGAACTATGGCTACACCTTC.

This clonotype has a handful of counts. This sequence joins TRBV4-1 and TRBJ1-4, with D tentatively TRBD1 (5 bases). This CDR3 comprises 16 residues. Trimming stripped 3 bases from V and 4 bases from J, with 15 bases between. CDR1 and CDR2 (germline): MGHRA, YSYEKL. Here the CDR3 reads CASSHPGRGLNEKLFF. The CDR3 DNA sequence: TGCGCCAGCAGCCACCCGGGACGGGGTCTTAATGAAAAACTGTTTTTT.

This clonotype has at least ten counts. The chain employs TRBV10-3 and TRBJ2-4; the D is unclear. Germline V gene data show CDR1 as ENHRY and CDR2 as SYGVKD. There are 13 residues in the CDR3. Between the trimmed V and J ends, which lost 3 bases and 9 bases, there was a span of 12 bases. The CDR3 DNA follows: TGTGCCATCAGTGACCCGCTGCTGGCCATTCAGTACTTC. Translation: CAISDPLLAIQYF.

This clonotype appeared a few times. The chain uses TRBV20-1 and TRBJ1-1; TRBD1 agrees at 7 bases. The CDR3 sequence is 13 residues long. Germline lookup yields CDR1 DFQATT and CDR2 SNEGSKA (reference sequence). With 6 bases clipped from V and 6 bases from J, the junction kept 10 bases outside the gene matches. The CDR3 loop is CSAYDRAYAEAFF. CDR3 DNA: TGCAGTGCGTACGACAGGGCTTACGCTGAAGCTTTCTTT.

This clonotype was seen a few times. The chain is built from TRBV18 and TRBJ1-4; no clear D. The CDR3 covers 15 residues. V gave up 4 bases and J gave up 7 bases, with 16 bases separating them. Germline V gene data show CDR1 as KGHSH and CDR2 as LQKENI. The CDR3 loop reads CASSLLVPEGEKLFF. The CDR3 coding sequence is TGTGCCAGCTCACTACTCGTCCCAGAAGGTGAAAAACTGTTTTTT.

The chain couples TRBV29-1 to TRBJ2-3, with TRBD1 matching over 10 bases. Trimming removed 7 bases from V and 4 bases from J; junction bases left unmatched: 11. CDR3 length: 15 residues. Germline-derived CDR1 and CDR2 are SQVTM and ANQGSEA. Written as DNA, the CDR3 is TGCAGCGCGATATGGCCGGGACAGGGGTCAGATACGCAGTATTTT. This codes for CSAIWPGQGSDTQYF.

The chain is built from TRBV7-2 and TRBJ1-4; 12 nucleotides align to TRBD1. Germline V CDR1 and CDR2: SGHTA, FQGNSA. The length of the CDR3 is 16 residues. V shed 3 bases, J shed 10 bases, and the junction held 9 bases outside the gene matches. The CDR3 coding sequence is TGTGCCAGCAGCTTGGCAGAAGGGACAGGGGGCGGAAAACTGTTTTTT. This codes for CASSLAEGTGGGKLFF.

This clonotype has only a few counts. The V and J genes are TRBV24-1 and TRBJ1-1; D is unresolved. This CDR3 spans 14 amino acids. The germline V gene encodes CDR1 KGHDR and CDR2 SFDVKD. Trimming took 4 bases from V and 11 from J, leaving 19 bases between them. CDR3 protein: CATSEGDRPGEAFF. The CDR3 DNA reads as TGTGCCACCAGTGAGGGCGACCGACCCGGCGAGGCTTTCTTT.

The chain carries TRBV24-1 and TRBJ2-3, with 9 positions matching TRBD2. V shed 5 bases and J 7 bases; nucleotides not matched to a gene: 6. Germline loops: CDR1 KGHDR, CDR2 SFDVKD. This CDR3 is built from 14 residues. The CDR3 loop reads CATSVAGGPYTQYF. CDR3 sequence (DNA): TGTGCCACCAGTGTTGCGGGAGGGCCTTATACGCAGTATTTT.

The genes are TRBV7-9 and TRBJ2-1; D assignment may be TRBD1 or TRBD2 (6 bases each). The germline V and J ends were trimmed by 4 bases and 3 bases, with 16 bases remaining between them. The length of the CDR3 is 16 residues. Germline lookup yields CDR1 SEHNR and CDR2 FQNEAQ (reference sequence). The CDR3 sequence is CASSSLRGENYNEQFF. For the CDR3, the DNA is TGTGCCAGCAGCTCGTTAAGGGGGGAGAACTACAATGAGCAGTTCTTC. Drawing the rest from reference TRBV7-9 and TRBJ2-1, the complete variable domain is DTGVSQNPRHKITKRGQNVTFRCDPISEHNRLYWYRQTLGQGPEFLTYFQNEAQLEKSRLLSDRFSAERPKGSFSTLEIQRTEQGDSAMYLCASSSLRGENYNEQFFGPGTRLTVL.

The rearrangement links TRBV28 to TRBJ2-5; tentatively, D is TRBD1 (6 bases). The CDR3 runs 14 residues. The germline gives CDR1 MDHEN, CDR2 SYDVKM. Trimming removed 6 bases at V and 3 bases at J, with 14 bases between. The CDR3 coding sequence is TGTGCCAGCAGCCGACCGGGACACGAAGAGACCCAGTACTTC. This gives the protein CASSRPGHEETQYF.

V and J are TRBV29-1 and TRBJ2-1; 7 nucleotides line up with TRBD2. The CDR3 spans 13 residues. CDR1 is SQVTM and CDR2 is ANQGSEA in the germline V gene. V gave up 7 bases and J gave up 0 bases; unmatched junction bases: 3. CDR3 coding DNA: TGCAGCGGCGGGACTAACTCCTACAATGAGCAGTTCTTC. Translation: CSGGTNSYNEQFF.

This clonotype was observed many times. The rearrangement links TRBV20-1 to TRBJ2-3; D perhaps matches TRBD2 (5 bases). The CDR3 runs 12 residues. Trimming cost V 4 bases and J 5 bases, with 10 bases left between them. The germline gives CDR1 DFQATT, CDR2 SNEGSKA (reference sequence). The CDR3 loop reads CSAKDLRDTQYF. CDR3 DNA: TGCAGTGCTAAGGACTTAAGAGATACGCAGTATTTT.

The genes are TRBV7-9 and TRBJ2-5; no firm D call. There are 12 residues in the CDR3. Germline V gene data show CDR1 as SEHNR and CDR2 as FQNEAQ (reference sequence). V gave up 2 bases and J gave up 3 bases, with 4 bases separating them. CDR3: CASSLKKETQYF. CDR3 sequence (DNA): TGTGCCAGCAGCTTAAAGAAAGAGACCCAGTACTTC.

This clonotype was seen many times. The chain is built from TRBV10-3 and TRBJ2-7; weak D call: TRBD1 (6 bases). V lost 0 bases and J lost 7, with 25 bases in between. CDR1 is ENHRY and CDR2 is SYGVKD in the germline V gene. This CDR3 has 18 amino acids. The CDR3 nucleotides are TGTGCCATCAGTGAGTCGTCCTTGCGAGCCAGGGGCGTGGGTGAGCAGTACTTC. Protein sequence: CAISESSLRARGVGEQYF.